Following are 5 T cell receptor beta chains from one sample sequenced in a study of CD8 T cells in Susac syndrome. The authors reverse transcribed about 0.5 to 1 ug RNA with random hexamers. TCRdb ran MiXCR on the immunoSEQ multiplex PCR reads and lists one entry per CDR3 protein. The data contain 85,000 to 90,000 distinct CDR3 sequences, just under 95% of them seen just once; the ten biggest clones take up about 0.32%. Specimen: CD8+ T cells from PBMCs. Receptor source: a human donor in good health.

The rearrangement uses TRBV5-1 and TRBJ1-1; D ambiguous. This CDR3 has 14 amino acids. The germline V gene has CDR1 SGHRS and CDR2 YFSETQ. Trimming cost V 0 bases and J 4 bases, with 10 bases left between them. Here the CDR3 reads CASSLDGVGTEAFF. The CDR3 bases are TGCGCCAGCAGCTTGGACGGGGTGGGCACTGAAGCTTTCTTT.

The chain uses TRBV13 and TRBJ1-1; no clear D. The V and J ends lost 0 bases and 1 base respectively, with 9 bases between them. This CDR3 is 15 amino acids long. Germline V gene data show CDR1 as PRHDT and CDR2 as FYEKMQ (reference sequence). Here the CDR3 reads CASSLGTGTNTEAFF. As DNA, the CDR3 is TGTGCCAGCAGCTTAGGGACTGGTACGAACACTGAAGCTTTCTTT.

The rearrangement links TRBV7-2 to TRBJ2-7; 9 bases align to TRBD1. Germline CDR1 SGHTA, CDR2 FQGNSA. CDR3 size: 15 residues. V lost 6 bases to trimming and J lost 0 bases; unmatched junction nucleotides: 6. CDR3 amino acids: CASRTGTGFSYEQYF. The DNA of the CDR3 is TGTGCCAGCAGAACCGGGACAGGGTTCTCCTACGAGCAGTACTTC.

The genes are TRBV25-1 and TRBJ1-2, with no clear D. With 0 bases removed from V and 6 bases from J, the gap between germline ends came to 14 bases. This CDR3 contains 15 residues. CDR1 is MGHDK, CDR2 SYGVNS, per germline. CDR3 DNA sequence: TGTGCCAGCAGTGAATACTCCACCGCGGAGGATGGCTACACCTTC. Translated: CASSEYSTAEDGYTF.

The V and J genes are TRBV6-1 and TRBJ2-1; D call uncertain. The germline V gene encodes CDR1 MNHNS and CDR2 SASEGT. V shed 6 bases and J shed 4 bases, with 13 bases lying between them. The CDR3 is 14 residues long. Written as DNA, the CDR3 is TGTGCCAGCAGAGAGACTTCCCAATACAATGAGCAGTTCTTC. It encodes CASRETSQYNEQFF.